A selection of T cell receptor beta chains follows, all from one sample in a study of blood T cell repertoires in COVID-19. Profiled with immunoSEQ multiplex PCR; TCRdb holds only in-frame clones, not every one. Of fewer than 180,000 clones detected, roughly nine tenths appear once; the ten largest clones hold about 4.1%. The sequenced sample consisted of peripheral blood. All receptors come from a woman aged 55-70 years with active or convalescent COVID-19. Each CDR3 is given with its conserved first and last residue. A D gene is named only where the DNA matches it firmly. Expanded clones are given a class, and other clones once, few, many or no size at all.

v_call	j_call	d_call	clone_size	cdr3_aa	cdr3_nt
TRBV19	TRBJ1-4	TRBD1	NA	CASSIDTGTGGEKLFF	TGTGCCAGTAGTATAGACACCGGGACAGGGGGTGAAAAACTGTTTTTT
TRBV4-3	TRBJ1-4	TRBD1	many	CASSQGTGGREKLFF	TGCGCCAGCAGCCAAGGGACAGGGGGCAGGGAAAAACTGTTTTTT
TRBV29-1	TRBJ2-7	NA	few	CSVVYLYEQYF	TGCAGCGTTGTTTACTTATACGAGCAGTACTTC
TRBV25-1	TRBJ1-5	NA	NA	CASSEAQYNQPQHF	TGTGCCAGCAGTGAAGCCCAGTACAATCAGCCCCAGCATTTT
TRBV25-1	TRBJ1-4	TRBD1	NA	CASSRQGAEKLFF	TGTGCCAGCAGTCGGCAGGGGGCTGAAAAACTGTTTTTT
TRBV27	TRBJ2-1	NA	NA	CASSTMTDPEQFF	TGTGCCAGCAGTACCATGACAGACCCTGAGCAGTTCTTC
TRBV7-2	TRBJ2-2	TRBD1	NA	CASSLAAGGNTGELFF	TGTGCCAGCAGCTTAGCGGCAGGGGGGAACACCGGGGAGCTGTTTTTT
TRBV19	TRBJ2-1	NA	NA	CASSMWRGDEQFF	TGTGCCAGTAGTATGTGGAGGGGAGATGAGCAGTTCTTC
TRBV5-1	TRBJ2-1	TRBD2	NA	CASTNGLDLNEQFF	TGCGCCAGCACCAATGGACTAGACCTCAATGAGCAGTTCTTC
TRBV6-2/TRBV6-3	TRBJ1-1	TRBD1	NA	CASSYPTGANTEAFF	TGTGCCAGCAGTTACCCAACAGGGGCGAACACTGAAGCTTTCTTT
TRBV18	TRBJ1-1	NA	NA	CASSPPGGNTEAFF	TGTGCCAGCTCACCACCGGGGGGGAACACTGAAGCTTTCTTT
TRBV19	TRBJ2-1	TRBD2	NA	CASTSSGGGEQFF	TGTGCCAGTACCTCCTCGGGCGGGGGGGAGCAGTTCTTC
TRBV2	TRBJ1-2	NA	NA	CASSDLGYTF	TGTGCCAGCAGTGATCTTGGCTACACCTTC
TRBV19	TRBJ1-3	NA	NA	CASYRLPGNTIYF	TGTGCCAGTTACCGGTTGCCTGGAAACACCATATATTTT
TRBV12-3/TRBV12-4	TRBJ1-1	NA	NA	CASSPRRITEAFF	TGTGCCAGCAGCCCGAGGAGGATCACTGAAGCTTTCTTT
TRBV2	TRBJ2-7	NA	NA	CASSEQAYEQYF	TGTGCCAGCAGTGAACAGGCCTACGAGCAGTACTTC
TRBV7-8	TRBJ1-5	NA	NA	CASSSQGWSYQPQHF	TGTGCCAGCAGCTCCCAGGGGTGGTCATATCAGCCCCAGCATTTT
TRBV19	TRBJ2-1	TRBD2	NA	CASTRNSGGAFVGEQFF	TGTGCCAGCACGAGAAATAGCGGGGGGGCCTTTGTGGGTGAGCAGTTCTTC
TRBV7-9	TRBJ2-5	TRBD2	NA	CASSPNGLVEETQYF	TGTGCCAGCAGCCCCAACGGACTAGTGGAAGAGACCCAGTACTTC
TRBV7-2	TRBJ1-5	NA	NA	CASSLGLQLSNQPQHF	TGTGCCAGCAGCTTAGGCTTGCAACTTAGCAATCAGCCCCAGCATTTT
TRBV18	TRBJ1-1	TRBD1	NA	CASSPRQGETEAFF	TGTGCCAGCTCACCGCGACAGGGGGAAACTGAAGCTTTCTTT
TRBV6-2/TRBV6-3	TRBJ2-1	TRBD1	NA	CASSSTGVGTALF	TGTGCCAGCAGTTCGACAGGGGTAGGGACAGCGCTCTTC